This is a list of T cell receptor beta chains from one sample in a study of technical replicates of blood from a few donors. The table came from immunoSEQ multiplex PCR; TCRdb's copy has only in-frame clones and leaves some out. There are about 81,000 clones in the sample; about 81% occur only once, and approximately 3.5% lies in the top ten. Sequencing used PBMCs. The receptors stem from a human donor in good health. Some clones in this sample may be carry-over from other donors' samples. CDR3s include the opening cysteine and the closing phenylalanine or tryptophan. D genes are given only for firm matches. Not every row has a clone size; where given, it reads once, few, many or a size class.

j_call: TRBJ2-7
d_call: TRBD2
v_call: TRBV18
clone_size: -
cdr3_aa: CASSPGAGGPYEQYF
cdr3_nt: TGTGCCAGCTCACCAGGGGCGGGAGGTCCCTACGAGCAGTACTTC

j_call: TRBJ1-2
d_call: -
v_call: TRBV21-1
clone_size: -
cdr3_aa: CAMLRTGRPHLLTNYGYTF
cdr3_nt: TGTGCCATGTTACGGACAGGTCGACCTCACTTATTAACTAACTATGGCTACACCTTC

j_call: TRBJ2-7
d_call: -
v_call: TRBV30
clone_size: once
cdr3_aa: CAWILRNSPDAYEQYF
cdr3_nt: TGTGCCTGGATTTTAAGGAACAGCCCAGACGCCTACGAGCAGTACTTC

j_call: TRBJ2-1
d_call: -
v_call: TRBV10-3
clone_size: -
cdr3_aa: CAIGGRDPLNNEQFF
cdr3_nt: TGTGCCATCGGGGGCCGGGACCCACTAAACAATGAGCAGTTCTTC

j_call: TRBJ1-5
d_call: -
v_call: TRBV5-6
clone_size: -
cdr3_aa: CASSSQSGQFFNQPQHF
cdr3_nt: TGTGCCAGCAGTTCCCAAAGCGGACAGTTTTTCAATCAGCCCCAGCATTTT

j_call: TRBJ1-6
d_call: -
v_call: TRBV30
clone_size: many
cdr3_aa: CAWSGDSYNSPLHF
cdr3_nt: TGTGCCTGGTCAGGGGATTCCTATAATTCACCCCTCCACTTT

j_call: TRBJ2-1
d_call: -
v_call: TRBV5-1
clone_size: -
cdr3_aa: CASSLGGFNNEQFF
cdr3_nt: TGCGCCAGCAGCTTGGGCGGCTTTAACAATGAGCAGTTCTTC

j_call: TRBJ2-5
d_call: -
v_call: TRBV5-1
clone_size: -
cdr3_aa: CASRREQETQYF
cdr3_nt: TGCGCCAGCAGACGCGAACAAGAGACCCAGTACTTC

j_call: TRBJ2-2
d_call: -
v_call: TRBV7-2
clone_size: -
cdr3_aa: CASSLLGSYTGELFF
cdr3_nt: TGTGCCAGCAGCTTGCTCGGGTCTTACACCGGGGAGCTGTTTTTT

j_call: TRBJ1-4
d_call: -
v_call: TRBV5-1
clone_size: -
cdr3_aa: CASSFTGHPTNEKLFF
cdr3_nt: TGCGCCAGCAGCTTTACAGGACACCCAACTAATGAAAAACTGTTTTTT

j_call: TRBJ2-2
d_call: TRBD2
v_call: TRBV5-1
clone_size: once
cdr3_aa: CAGAGGDTGELFF
cdr3_nt: TGCGCCGGAGCGGGAGGGGACACCGGGGAGCTGTTTTTT

j_call: TRBJ1-1
d_call: TRBD1
v_call: TRBV5-6
clone_size: -
cdr3_aa: CASRKSGTGRTVLNTEAFF
cdr3_nt: TGTGCCAGCAGAAAAAGCGGGACAGGCAGGACAGTGTTGAACACTGAAGCTTTCTTT

j_call: TRBJ1-1
d_call: -
v_call: TRBV20-1
clone_size: -
cdr3_aa: CSAGRFTEAFF
cdr3_nt: TGCAGTGCGGGGCGATTCACTGAAGCTTTCTTT

j_call: TRBJ2-7
d_call: TRBD1
v_call: TRBV4-3
clone_size: -
cdr3_aa: CASSPGQGSEQYF
cdr3_nt: TGCGCCAGCAGCCCGGGACAGGGAAGCGAGCAGTACTTC

j_call: TRBJ1-2
d_call: TRBD1
v_call: TRBV5-8
clone_size: -
cdr3_aa: CASSLPTWDRAPKNDYGYTF
cdr3_nt: TGTGCCAGCAGCTTGCCGACCTGGGACAGGGCTCCCAAAAATGACTATGGCTACACCTTC

j_call: TRBJ2-7
d_call: TRBD1
v_call: TRBV5-1
clone_size: -
cdr3_aa: CASSGGTGVTYEQYF
cdr3_nt: TGCGCCAGCAGCGGTGGGACAGGGGTAACCTACGAGCAGTACTTC

j_call: TRBJ1-1
d_call: TRBD1
v_call: TRBV28
clone_size: -
cdr3_aa: CASSWTGTFVTEAFF
cdr3_nt: TGTGCCAGCAGTTGGACAGGGACGTTTGTCACTGAAGCTTTCTTT

j_call: TRBJ2-1
d_call: TRBD1
v_call: TRBV2
clone_size: -
cdr3_aa: CASSDRLTGILFF
cdr3_nt: TGTGCCAGCAGTGATAGGTTGACAGGGATTCTGTTCTTC

j_call: TRBJ2-1
d_call: TRBD2
v_call: TRBV7-3
clone_size: -
cdr3_aa: CASSLGTSNNEQFF
cdr3_nt: TGTGCCAGCAGCCTAGGGACTAGCAATAATGAGCAGTTCTTC

j_call: TRBJ2-2
d_call: -
v_call: TRBV4-3
clone_size: -
cdr3_aa: CASGRRAGTGELFF
cdr3_nt: TGCGCCAGCGGGCGCCGAGCAGGCACCGGGGAGCTGTTTTTT

j_call: TRBJ1-5
d_call: -
v_call: TRBV30
clone_size: -
cdr3_aa: CAWKPPGSNQPQHF
cdr3_nt: TGTGCCTGGAAACCCCCAGGGAGCAATCAGCCCCAGCATTTT

j_call: TRBJ2-7
d_call: -
v_call: TRBV6-5
clone_size: -
cdr3_aa: CASGSYEQYF
cdr3_nt: TGTGCCAGCGGGAGCTACGAGCAGTACTTC

j_call: TRBJ2-2
d_call: -
v_call: TRBV7-5
clone_size: -
cdr3_aa: CARSLKGAGRTGELFF
cdr3_nt: TGTGCCAGAAGCTTAAAGGGGGCGGGACGGACCGGGGAGCTGTTTTTT

j_call: TRBJ2-1
d_call: -
v_call: TRBV4-3
clone_size: -
cdr3_aa: CASSQAPGNEQFF
cdr3_nt: TGCGCCAGCAGCCAAGCGCCGGGGAATGAGCAGTTCTTC

j_call: TRBJ1-4
d_call: -
v_call: TRBV7-9
clone_size: once
cdr3_aa: CASSLVGTTEKLFF
cdr3_nt: TGTGCCAGCAGCTTAGTGGGGACTACGGAAAAACTGTTTTTT

j_call: TRBJ1-1
d_call: -
v_call: TRBV14
clone_size: -
cdr3_aa: CATAVYTEAFF
cdr3_nt: TGTGCAACAGCTGTGTACACTGAAGCTTTCTTT

j_call: TRBJ2-1
d_call: -
v_call: TRBV18
clone_size: -
cdr3_aa: CASSLMTGSLSYNEQFF
cdr3_nt: TGTGCCAGCTCACTTATGACAGGTTCGCTCTCCTACAATGAGCAGTTCTTC

j_call: TRBJ1-1
d_call: -
v_call: TRBV7-2
clone_size: -
cdr3_aa: CASIYRDGYTEAFF
cdr3_nt: TGTGCCAGCATCTACAGGGATGGGTACACTGAAGCTTTCTTT

j_call: TRBJ2-1
d_call: -
v_call: TRBV29-1
clone_size: -
cdr3_aa: CSVPRIGDEQFF
cdr3_nt: TGCAGCGTACCACGGATAGGGGATGAGCAGTTCTTC

j_call: TRBJ1-2
d_call: TRBD1
v_call: TRBV25-1
clone_size: -
cdr3_aa: CASSFEQGRGYGYTF
cdr3_nt: TGTGCCAGCAGTTTCGAACAGGGGAGAGGCTATGGCTACACCTTC

j_call: TRBJ2-3
d_call: TRBD2
v_call: TRBV2
clone_size: -
cdr3_aa: CASRRAGFDTQYF
cdr3_nt: TGTGCCAGCAGGCGAGCGGGATTTGATACGCAGTATTTT

j_call: TRBJ1-2
d_call: -
v_call: TRBV5-1
clone_size: -
cdr3_aa: CASSSRGDGYTF
cdr3_nt: TGCGCCAGCAGCTCCCGGGGGGATGGCTACACCTTC

j_call: TRBJ2-7
d_call: -
v_call: TRBV6-1
clone_size: -
cdr3_aa: CASSEQSGSSYEQYF
cdr3_nt: TGTGCCAGCAGTGAACAGAGCGGTAGCTCCTACGAGCAGTACTTC

j_call: TRBJ2-7
d_call: -
v_call: TRBV5-4
clone_size: few
cdr3_aa: CASSLPAATEQYF
cdr3_nt: TGTGCCAGCAGCTTGCCCGCAGCGACCGAGCAGTACTTC